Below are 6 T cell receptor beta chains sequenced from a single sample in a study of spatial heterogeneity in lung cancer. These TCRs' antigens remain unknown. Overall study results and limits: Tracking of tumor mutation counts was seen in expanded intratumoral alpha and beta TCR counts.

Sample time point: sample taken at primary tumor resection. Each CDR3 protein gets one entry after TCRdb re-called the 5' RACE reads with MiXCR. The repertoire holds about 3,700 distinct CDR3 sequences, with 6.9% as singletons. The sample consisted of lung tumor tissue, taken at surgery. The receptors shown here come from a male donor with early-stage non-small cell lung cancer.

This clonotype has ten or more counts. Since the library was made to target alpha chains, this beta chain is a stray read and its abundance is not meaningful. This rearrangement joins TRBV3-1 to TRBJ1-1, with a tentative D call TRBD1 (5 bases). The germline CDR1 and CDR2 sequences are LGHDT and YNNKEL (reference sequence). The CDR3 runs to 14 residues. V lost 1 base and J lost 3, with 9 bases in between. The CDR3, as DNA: TGTGCCAGCAGCCAAGGTCTCAGGGACACTGAAGCTTTCTTT. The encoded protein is CASSQGLRDTEAFF.

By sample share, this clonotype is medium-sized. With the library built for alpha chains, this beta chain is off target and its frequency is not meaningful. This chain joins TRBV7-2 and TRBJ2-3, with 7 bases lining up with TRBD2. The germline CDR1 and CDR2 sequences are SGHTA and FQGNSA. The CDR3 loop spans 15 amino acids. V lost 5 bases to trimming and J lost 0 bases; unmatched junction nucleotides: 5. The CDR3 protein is CASSPSGTSTDTQYF. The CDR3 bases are TGTGCCAGCAGCCCAAGCGGGACTAGCACAGATACGCAGTATTTT.

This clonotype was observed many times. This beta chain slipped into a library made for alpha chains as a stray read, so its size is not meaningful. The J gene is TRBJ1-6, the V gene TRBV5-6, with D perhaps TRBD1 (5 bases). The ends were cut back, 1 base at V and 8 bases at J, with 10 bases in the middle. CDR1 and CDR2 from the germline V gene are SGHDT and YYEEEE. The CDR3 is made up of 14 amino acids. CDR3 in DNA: TGTGCCAGCAGCTTGAGGGGCTGGGATTCACCCCTCCACTTT. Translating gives CASSLRGWDSPLHF.

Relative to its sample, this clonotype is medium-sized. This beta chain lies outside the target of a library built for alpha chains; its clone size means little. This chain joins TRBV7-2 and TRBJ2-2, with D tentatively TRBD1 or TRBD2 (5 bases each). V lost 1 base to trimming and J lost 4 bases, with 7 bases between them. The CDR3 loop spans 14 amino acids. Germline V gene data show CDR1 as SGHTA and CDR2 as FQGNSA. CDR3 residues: CASSLGGTTGELFF. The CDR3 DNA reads TGTGCCAGCAGCTTAGGAGGGACCACCGGGGAGCTGTTTTTT.

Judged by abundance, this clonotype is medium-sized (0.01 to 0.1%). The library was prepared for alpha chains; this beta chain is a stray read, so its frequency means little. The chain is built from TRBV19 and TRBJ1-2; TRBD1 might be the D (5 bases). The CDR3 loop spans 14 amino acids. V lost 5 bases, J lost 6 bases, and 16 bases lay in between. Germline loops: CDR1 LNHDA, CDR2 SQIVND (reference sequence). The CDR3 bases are TGTGCCAGTAGTTTGTGGGGCCAACCGGATGGCTACACCTTC. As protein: CASSLWGQPDGYTF.

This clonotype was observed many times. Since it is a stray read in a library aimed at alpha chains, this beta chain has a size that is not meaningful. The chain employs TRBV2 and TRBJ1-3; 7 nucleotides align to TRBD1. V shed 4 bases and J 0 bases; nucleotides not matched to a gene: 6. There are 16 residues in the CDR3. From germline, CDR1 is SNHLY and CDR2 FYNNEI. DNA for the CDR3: TGTGCCAGCAGTGCCCCGACAGGGCCCTCTGGAAACACCATATATTTT. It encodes CASSAPTGPSGNTIYF. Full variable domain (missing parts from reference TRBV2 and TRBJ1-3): EPEVTQTPSHQVTQMGQEVILRCVPISNHLYFYWYRQILGQKVEFLVSFYNNEISEKSEIFDDQFSVERPDGSNFTLKIRSTKLEDSAMYFCASSAPTGPSGNTIYFGEGSWLTVV.